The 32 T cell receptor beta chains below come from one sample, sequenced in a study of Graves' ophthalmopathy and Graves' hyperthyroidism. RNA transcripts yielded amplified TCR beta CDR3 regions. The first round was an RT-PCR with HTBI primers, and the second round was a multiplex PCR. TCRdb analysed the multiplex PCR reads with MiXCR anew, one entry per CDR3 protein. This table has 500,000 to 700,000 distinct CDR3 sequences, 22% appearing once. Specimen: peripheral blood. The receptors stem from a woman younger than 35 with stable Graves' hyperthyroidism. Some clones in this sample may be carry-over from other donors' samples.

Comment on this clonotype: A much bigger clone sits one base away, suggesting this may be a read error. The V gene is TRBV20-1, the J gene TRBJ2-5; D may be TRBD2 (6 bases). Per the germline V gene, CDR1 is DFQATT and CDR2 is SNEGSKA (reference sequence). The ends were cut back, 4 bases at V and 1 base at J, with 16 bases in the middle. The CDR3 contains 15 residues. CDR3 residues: CSAIDLTGVQETQYF. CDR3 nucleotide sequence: TGCAGTGCTATAGATTTAACGGGGGTCCAAGAGACCCAGTACTTC.

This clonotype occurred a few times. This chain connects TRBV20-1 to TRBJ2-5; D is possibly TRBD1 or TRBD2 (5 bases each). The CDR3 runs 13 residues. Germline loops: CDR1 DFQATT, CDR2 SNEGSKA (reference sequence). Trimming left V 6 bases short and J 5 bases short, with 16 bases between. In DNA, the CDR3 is TGCAGTGCGGAAGTTCCGGGACGGGAGACCCAGTACTTC. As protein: CSAEVPGRETQYF.

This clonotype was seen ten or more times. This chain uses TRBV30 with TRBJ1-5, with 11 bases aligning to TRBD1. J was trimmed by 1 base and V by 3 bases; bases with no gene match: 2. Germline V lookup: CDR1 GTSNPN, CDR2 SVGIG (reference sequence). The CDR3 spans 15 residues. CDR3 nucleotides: TGTGCCTGGAGCCGGGACAGGGGGAGCAATCAGCCCCAGCATTTT. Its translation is CAWSRDRGSNQPQHF.

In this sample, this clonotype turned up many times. The CDR3 protein is CASSDRGLFTEAFF. In DNA form, the CDR3 reads TGTGCCAGCAGTGACAGGGGGCTGTTTACTGAAGCTTTCTTT. This chain joins TRBV2 and TRBJ1-1, with 8 bases lining up with TRBD1. The CDR3 runs to 14 residues. The ends lost 3 bases at V and 5 bases at J; junction bases unmatched: 5. CDR1 SNHLY and CDR2 FYNNEI come from the germline V gene.

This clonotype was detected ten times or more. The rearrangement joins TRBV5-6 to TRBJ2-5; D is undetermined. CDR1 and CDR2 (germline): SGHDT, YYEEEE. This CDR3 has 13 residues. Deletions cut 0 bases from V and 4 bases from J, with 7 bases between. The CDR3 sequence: CASSLGERETQYF. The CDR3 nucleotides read TGTGCCAGCAGCTTGGGCGAGAGAGAGACCCAGTACTTC.

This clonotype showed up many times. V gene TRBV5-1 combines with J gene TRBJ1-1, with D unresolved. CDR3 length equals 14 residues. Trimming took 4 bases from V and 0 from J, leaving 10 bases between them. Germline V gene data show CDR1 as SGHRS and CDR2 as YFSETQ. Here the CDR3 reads CASSLMQMNTEAFF. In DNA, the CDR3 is TGCGCCAGCAGCCTGATGCAGATGAACACTGAAGCTTTCTTT. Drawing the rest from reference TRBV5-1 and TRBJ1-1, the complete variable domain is KAGVTQTPRYLIKTRGQQVTLSCSPISGHRSVSWYQQTPGQGLQFLFEYFSETQRNKGNFPGRFSGRQFSNSRSEMNVSTLELGDSALYLCASSLMQMNTEAFFGQGTRLTVV.

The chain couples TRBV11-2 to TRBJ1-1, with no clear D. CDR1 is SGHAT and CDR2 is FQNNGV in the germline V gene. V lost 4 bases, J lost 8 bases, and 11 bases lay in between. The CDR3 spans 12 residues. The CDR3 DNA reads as TGTGCCAGCAGCTCAATAATGGCGGAAGCTTTCTTT. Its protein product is CASSSIMAEAFF.

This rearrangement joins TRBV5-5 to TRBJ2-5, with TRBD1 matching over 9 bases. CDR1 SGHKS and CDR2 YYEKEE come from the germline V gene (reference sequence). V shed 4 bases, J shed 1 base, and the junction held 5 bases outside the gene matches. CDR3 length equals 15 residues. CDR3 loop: CASSRTGVAQETQYF. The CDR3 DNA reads TGTGCCAGCAGCCGGACAGGGGTGGCCCAAGAGACCCAGTACTTC.

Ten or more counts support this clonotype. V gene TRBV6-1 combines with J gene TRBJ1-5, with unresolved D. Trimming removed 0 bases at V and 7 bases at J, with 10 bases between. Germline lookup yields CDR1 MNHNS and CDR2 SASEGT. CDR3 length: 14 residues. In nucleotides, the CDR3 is TGTGCCAGCAGTGAAGCTGGGCACCAACAGCCCCAGCATTTT. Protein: CASSEAGHQQPQHF.

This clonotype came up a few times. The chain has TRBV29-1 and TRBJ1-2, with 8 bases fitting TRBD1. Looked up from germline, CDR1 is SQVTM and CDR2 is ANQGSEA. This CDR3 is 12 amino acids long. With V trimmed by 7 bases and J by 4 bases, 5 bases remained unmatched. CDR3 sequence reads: CSAGGQAYGYTF. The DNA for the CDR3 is TGCAGCGCCGGGGGACAGGCCTATGGCTACACCTTC. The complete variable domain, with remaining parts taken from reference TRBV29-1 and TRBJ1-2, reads SAVISQKPSRDICQRGTSLTIQCQVDSQVTMMFWYRQQPGQSLTLIATANQGSEATYESGFVIDKFPISRPNLTFSTLTVSNMSPEDSSIYLCSAGGQAYGYTFGSGTRLTVV.

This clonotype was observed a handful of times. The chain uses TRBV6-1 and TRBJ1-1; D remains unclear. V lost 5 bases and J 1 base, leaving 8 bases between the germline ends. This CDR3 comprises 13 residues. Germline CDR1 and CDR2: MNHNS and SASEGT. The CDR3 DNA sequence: TGTGCCAGCAGTACCGGCTGGAACACTGAAGCTTTCTTT. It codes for CASSTGWNTEAFF.

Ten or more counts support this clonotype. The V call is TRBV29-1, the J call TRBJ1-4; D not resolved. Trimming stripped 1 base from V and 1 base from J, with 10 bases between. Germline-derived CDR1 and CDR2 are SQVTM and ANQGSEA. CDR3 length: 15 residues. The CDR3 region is CSVEGGVGTNEKLFF. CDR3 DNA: TGCAGCGTTGAAGGCGGAGTAGGAACTAATGAAAAACTGTTTTTT.

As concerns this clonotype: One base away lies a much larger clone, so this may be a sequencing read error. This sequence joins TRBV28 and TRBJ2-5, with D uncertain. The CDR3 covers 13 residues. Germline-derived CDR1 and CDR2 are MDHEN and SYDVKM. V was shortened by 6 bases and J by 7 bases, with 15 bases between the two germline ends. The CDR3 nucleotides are TGTGCCAGCAGGCTTGTAAGTACCGGGACCCAGTACTTC. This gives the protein CASRLVSTGTQYF. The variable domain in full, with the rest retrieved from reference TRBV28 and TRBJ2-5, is DVKVTQSSRYLVKRTGEKVFLECVQDMDHENMFWYRQDPGLGLRLIYFSYDVKMKEKGDIPEGYSVSREKKERFSLILESASTNQTSMYLCASRLVSTGTQYFGPGTRLLVL.

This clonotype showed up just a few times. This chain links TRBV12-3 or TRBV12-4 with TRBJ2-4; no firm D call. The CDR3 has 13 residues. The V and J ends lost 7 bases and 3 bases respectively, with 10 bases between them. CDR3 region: CASTEGLKNIQYF. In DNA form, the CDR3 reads TGTGCCAGCACAGAAGGCCTCAAAAACATTCAGTACTTC.

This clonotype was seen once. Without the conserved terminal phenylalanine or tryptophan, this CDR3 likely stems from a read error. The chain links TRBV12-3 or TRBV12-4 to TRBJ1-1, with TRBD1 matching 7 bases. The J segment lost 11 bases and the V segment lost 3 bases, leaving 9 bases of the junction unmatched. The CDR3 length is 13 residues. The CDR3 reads CASSLRQGDRAFL. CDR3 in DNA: TGTGCCAGCAGTTTGCGACAGGGTGATCGCGCTTTCCTT.

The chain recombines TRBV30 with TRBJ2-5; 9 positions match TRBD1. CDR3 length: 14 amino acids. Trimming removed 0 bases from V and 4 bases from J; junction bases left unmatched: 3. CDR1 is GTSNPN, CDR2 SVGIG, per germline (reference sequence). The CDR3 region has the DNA TGTGCCTGGAGTGTAGGGACAGGGATAGAGACCCAGTACTTC. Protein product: CAWSVGTGIETQYF.

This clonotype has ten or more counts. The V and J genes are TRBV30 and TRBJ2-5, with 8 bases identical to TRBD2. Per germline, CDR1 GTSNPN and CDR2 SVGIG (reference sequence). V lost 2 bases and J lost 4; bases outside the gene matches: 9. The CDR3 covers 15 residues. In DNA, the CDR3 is TGTGCCTGGAGTCAGACGGGAGGGCCGAGAGAGACCCAGTACTTC. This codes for CAWSQTGGPRETQYF.

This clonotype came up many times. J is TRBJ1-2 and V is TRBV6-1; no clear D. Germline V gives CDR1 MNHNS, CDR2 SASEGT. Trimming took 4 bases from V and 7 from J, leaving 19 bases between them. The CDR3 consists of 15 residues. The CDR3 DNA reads TGTGCCAGCAGTGGAGGTCTCTCAGGAGGAAGTGGCTACACCTTC. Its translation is CASSGGLSGGSGYTF.

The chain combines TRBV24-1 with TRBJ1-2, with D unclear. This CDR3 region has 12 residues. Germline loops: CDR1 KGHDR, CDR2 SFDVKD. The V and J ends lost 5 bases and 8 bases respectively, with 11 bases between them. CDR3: CATSVWMGGYTF. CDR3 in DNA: TGTGCCACCAGTGTTTGGATGGGGGGCTACACCTTC.

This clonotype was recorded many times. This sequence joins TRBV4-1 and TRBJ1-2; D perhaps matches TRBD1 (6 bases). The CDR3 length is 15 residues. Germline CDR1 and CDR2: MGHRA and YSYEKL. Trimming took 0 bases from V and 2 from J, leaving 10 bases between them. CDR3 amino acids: CASSQDDQGNYGYTF. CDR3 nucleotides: TGCGCCAGCAGCCAAGATGACCAGGGGAACTATGGCTACACCTTC.

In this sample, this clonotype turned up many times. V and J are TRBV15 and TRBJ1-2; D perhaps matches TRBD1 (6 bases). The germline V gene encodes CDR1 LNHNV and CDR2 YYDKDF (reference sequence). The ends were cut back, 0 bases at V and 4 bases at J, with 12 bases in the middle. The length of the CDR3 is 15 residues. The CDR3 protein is CATSRDLQGTYGYTF. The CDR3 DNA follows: TGTGCCACCAGCAGAGATCTGCAGGGGACCTATGGCTACACCTTC. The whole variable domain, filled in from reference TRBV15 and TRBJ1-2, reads DAMVIQNPRYQVTQFGKPVTLSCSQTLNHNVMYWYQQKSSQAPKLLFHYYDKDFNNEADTPDNFQSRRPNTSFCFLDIRSPGLGDTAMYLCATSRDLQGTYGYTFGSGTRLTVV.

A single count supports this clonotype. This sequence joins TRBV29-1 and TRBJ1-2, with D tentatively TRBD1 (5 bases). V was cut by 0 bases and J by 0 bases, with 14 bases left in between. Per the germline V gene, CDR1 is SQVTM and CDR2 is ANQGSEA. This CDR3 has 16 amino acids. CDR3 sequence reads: CSVEDPDGTTNYGYTF. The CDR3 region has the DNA TGCAGCGTTGAAGATCCAGACGGGACGACTAACTATGGCTACACCTTC.

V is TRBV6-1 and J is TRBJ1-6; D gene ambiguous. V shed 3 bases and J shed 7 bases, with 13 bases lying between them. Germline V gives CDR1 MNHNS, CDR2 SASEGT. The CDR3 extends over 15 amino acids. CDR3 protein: CASSDNGPANSPLHF. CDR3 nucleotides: TGTGCCAGCAGTGATAATGGACCAGCAAATTCACCCCTCCACTTT.

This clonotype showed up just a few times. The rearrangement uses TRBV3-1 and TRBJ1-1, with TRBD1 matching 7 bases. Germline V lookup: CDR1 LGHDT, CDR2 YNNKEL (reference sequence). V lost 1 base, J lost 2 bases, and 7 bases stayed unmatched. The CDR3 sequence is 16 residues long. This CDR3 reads CASSQVAWDSNTEAFF. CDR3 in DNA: TGTGCCAGCAGCCAAGTGGCCTGGGACAGTAACACTGAAGCTTTCTTT.

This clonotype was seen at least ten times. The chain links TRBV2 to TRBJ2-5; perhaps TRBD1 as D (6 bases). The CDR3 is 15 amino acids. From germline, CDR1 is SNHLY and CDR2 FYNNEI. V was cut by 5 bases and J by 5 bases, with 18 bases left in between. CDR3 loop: CASSLQQGRGETQYF. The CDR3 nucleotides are TGTGCCAGCAGTCTACAACAGGGTAGGGGGGAGACCCAGTACTTC.

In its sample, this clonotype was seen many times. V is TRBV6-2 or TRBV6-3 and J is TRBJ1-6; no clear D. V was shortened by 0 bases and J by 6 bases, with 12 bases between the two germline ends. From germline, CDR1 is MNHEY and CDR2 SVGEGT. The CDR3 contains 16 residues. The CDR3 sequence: CASSYSRPWGNSPLHF. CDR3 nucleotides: TGTGCCAGCAGTTACTCGAGGCCCTGGGGTAATTCACCCCTCCACTTT.

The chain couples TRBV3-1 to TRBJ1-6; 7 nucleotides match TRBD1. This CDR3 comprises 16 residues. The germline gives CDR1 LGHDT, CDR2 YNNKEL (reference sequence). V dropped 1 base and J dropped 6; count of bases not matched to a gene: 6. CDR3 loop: CASSQAQTGLNSPLHF. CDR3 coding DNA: TGTGCCAGCAGCCAAGCTCAGACAGGGCTTAATTCACCCCTCCACTTT.

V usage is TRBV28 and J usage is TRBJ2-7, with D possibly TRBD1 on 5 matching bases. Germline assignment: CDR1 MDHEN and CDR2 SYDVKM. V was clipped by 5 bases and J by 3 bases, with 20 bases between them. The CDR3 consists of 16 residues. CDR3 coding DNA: TGTGCCAGCAGTCCCACCCTCAGGTCTAGGGGCTACGAGCAGTACTTC. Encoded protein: CASSPTLRSRGYEQYF. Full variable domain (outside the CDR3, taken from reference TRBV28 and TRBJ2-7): DVKVTQSSRYLVKRTGEKVFLECVQDMDHENMFWYRQDPGLGLRLIYFSYDVKMKEKGDIPEGYSVSREKKERFSLILESASTNQTSMYLCASSPTLRSRGYEQYFGPGTRLTVT.

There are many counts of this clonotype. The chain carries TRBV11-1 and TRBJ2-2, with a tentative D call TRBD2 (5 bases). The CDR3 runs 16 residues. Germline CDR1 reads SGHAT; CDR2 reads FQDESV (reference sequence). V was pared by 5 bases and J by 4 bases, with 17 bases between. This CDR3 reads CASSPSWASRTGELFF. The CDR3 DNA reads TGTGCCAGCAGCCCCAGTTGGGCTAGCCGCACCGGGGAGCTGTTTTTT.

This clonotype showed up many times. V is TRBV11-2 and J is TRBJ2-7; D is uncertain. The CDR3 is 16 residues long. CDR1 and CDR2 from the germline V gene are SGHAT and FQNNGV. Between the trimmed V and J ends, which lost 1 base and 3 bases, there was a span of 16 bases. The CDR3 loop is CASSLVFPLSRYEQYF. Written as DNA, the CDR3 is TGTGCCAGCAGCTTAGTTTTCCCCCTTTCCCGCTACGAGCAGTACTTC.

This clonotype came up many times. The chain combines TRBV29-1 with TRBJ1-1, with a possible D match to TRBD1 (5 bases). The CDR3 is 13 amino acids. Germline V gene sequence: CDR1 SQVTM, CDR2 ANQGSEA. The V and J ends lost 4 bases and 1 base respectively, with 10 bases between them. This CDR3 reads CSVGGRSNTEAFF. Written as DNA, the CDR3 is TGCAGCGTTGGGGGCAGATCGAACACTGAAGCTTTCTTT.

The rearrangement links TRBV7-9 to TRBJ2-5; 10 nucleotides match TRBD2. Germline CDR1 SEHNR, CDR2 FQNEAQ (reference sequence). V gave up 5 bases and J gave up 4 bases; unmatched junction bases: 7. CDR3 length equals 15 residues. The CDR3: CASSLGLAVGETQYF. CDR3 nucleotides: TGTGCCAGCAGCCTCGGACTAGCGGTGGGAGAGACCCAGTACTTC. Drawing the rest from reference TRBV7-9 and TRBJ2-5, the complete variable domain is DTGVSQNPRHKITKRGQNVTFRCDPISEHNRLYWYRQTLGQGPEFLTYFQNEAQLEKSRLLSDRFSAERPKGSFSTLEIQRTEQGDSAMYLCASSLGLAVGETQYFGPGTRLLVL.